These 14 T cell receptor beta chains originate from one sample sequenced in a study of Ad26.COV2.S vaccination and SARS-CoV-2 variants. Specified treatment: 15 to 20 received Ad26.COV2.S at low or high dose, single or two shots; about 5 received placebo; per-sample allocation not given. Vaccine and placebo recipients were sampled on day 63 after the first injection. TCRdb's copy holds only in-frame clones and misses some; the assay was immunoSEQ multiplex PCR. The sample holds about 420,000 clones, 70% to 90% seen once. Here the sequenced sample was peripheral blood, taken in a trial of Ad26.COV2.S vaccine versus placebo. These receptors were taken from a person between 18 and 59 years old who received the Ad26.COV2.S COVID-19 vaccine or a placebo.

The chain is built from TRBV5-6 and TRBJ2-6; D might be TRBD1 or TRBD2, each matching 5 bases. There are 17 residues in the CDR3. Germline assignment: CDR1 SGHDT and CDR2 YYEEEE. With 2 bases removed from V and 11 bases from J, the gap between germline ends came to 23 bases. The CDR3 nucleotides are TGTGCCAGCAGCTTCGGCCCAGTCCGTCTGGGGGTCTACGTCCTGACTTTC. This codes for CASSFGPVRLGVYVLTF. Together with reference TRBV5-6 and TRBJ2-6, the CDR3 gives the full variable domain: DAGVTQSPTHLIKTRGQQVTLRCSPKSGHDTVSWYQQALGQGPQFIFQYYEEEERQRGNFPDRFSGHQFPNYSSELNVNALLLGDSALYLCASSFGPVRLGVYVLTFGAGSRLTVL.

V and J are TRBV7-2 and TRBJ1-1; 8 nucleotides agree with TRBD1. Germline trimming cut 3 bases from V and 0 bases from J; bases unmatched to any gene: 6. CDR1 SGHTA and CDR2 FQGNSA come from the germline V gene. The CDR3 has 16 residues. CDR3 in amino acids: CASSLIGTGLNTEAFF. The CDR3 nucleotides are TGTGCCAGCAGCTTGATCGGGACAGGACTGAACACTGAAGCTTTCTTT.

The chain carries TRBV5-1 and TRBJ2-7, with TRBD2 matching over 8 bases. This CDR3 region has 16 residues. With V trimmed by 2 bases and J by 0 bases, 7 bases remained unmatched. Germline assignment: CDR1 SGHRS and CDR2 YFSETQ. The CDR3 reads CASSFAGGRPSYEQYF. The CDR3 nucleotides read TGCGCCAGCAGCTTCGCGGGGGGCAGACCCTCCTACGAGCAGTACTTC.

The chain combines TRBV19 with TRBJ2-4; TRBD1 might be the D (6 bases). CDR1 is LNHDA, CDR2 SQIVND, per germline (reference sequence). V was trimmed by 7 bases and J by 7 bases, leaving 14 bases between them. CDR3 length: 13 residues. CDR3 protein: CASTIQGANIQYF. Here the CDR3 DNA reads TGTGCCAGTACCATACAGGGAGCGAACATTCAGTACTTC.

This chain links TRBV28 with TRBJ1-3, with D perhaps matching TRBD1 (6 bases). The V gene lost 3 bases and the J gene lost 0 bases, with 9 bases spanning the gap. The V gene's germline CDR1 is MDHEN and CDR2 SYDVKM. The CDR3 totals 15 residues. The CDR3 loop is CASSFGQSSGNTIYF. The CDR3 DNA is TGTGCCAGCAGTTTCGGACAGTCCTCTGGAAACACCATATATTTT.

V gene TRBV18 combines with J gene TRBJ2-6; no reliable D call. This CDR3 is 18 amino acids long. The ends were cut back, 2 bases at V and 1 base at J, with 15 bases in the middle. CDR1 is KGHSH and CDR2 is LQKENI in the germline V gene. The CDR3 here is CASSPSQIPLSGANVLTF. For the CDR3, the DNA is TGTGCCAGCTCACCAAGCCAGATTCCACTTTCTGGGGCCAACGTCCTGACTTTC.

The chain joins TRBV11-2 to TRBJ2-3, with D possibly matching TRBD1 (8 bases). The germline V gene has CDR1 SGHAT and CDR2 FQNNGV. The CDR3 is 14 amino acids. Trimming removed 8 bases at V and 5 bases at J, with 17 bases between. This CDR3 is CASLQGGPGDTQYF. Here the CDR3 DNA reads TGTGCCAGCTTACAGGGGGGGCCTGGAGATACGCAGTATTTT.

The V gene is TRBV7-9, the J gene TRBJ2-3; TRBD2 agrees at 11 bases. The CDR3 covers 16 residues. Germline V gene sequence: CDR1 SEHNR, CDR2 FQNEAQ (reference sequence). The junction had 8 bases not matched to a gene; V was cut back by 3 bases and J by 6 bases. CDR3: CASSFGSGGAVDTQYF. The CDR3 coding sequence is TGTGCCAGCAGCTTCGGTAGCGGGGGGGCGGTGGATACGCAGTATTTT.

This rearrangement joins TRBV4-3 to TRBJ2-1; 10 bases match TRBD2. This CDR3 has 16 residues. The germline V gene encodes CDR1 LGHNA and CDR2 YSLEER. Trimming at V came to 1 base and at J to 9 bases, leaving 9 bases not matched to a gene. CDR3 bases: TGCGCCAGCAGCCAAGTTTCTAGCGGGGGCTTTGGTGAGCAGTTCTTC. Protein product: CASSQVSSGGFGEQFF.

The CDR3 loop reads CASSFSKNSDTEAFF. CDR3 nucleotide sequence: TGTGCCAGCAGCTTTTCTAAAAATTCGGACACTGAAGCTTTCTTT. V is TRBV5-4 and J is TRBJ1-1; D remains ambiguous. There are 15 residues in the CDR3. The germline V and J ends were trimmed by 2 bases and 3 bases, with 14 bases remaining between them. The germline CDR1 and CDR2 sequences are SGHNT and YYREEE (reference sequence).

The chain recombines TRBV28 with TRBJ1-2; D is uncertain. CDR3 length equals 12 residues. V shed 11 bases and J shed 2 bases, with 12 bases lying between them. From germline, CDR1 is MDHEN and CDR2 SYDVKM. CDR3: CALSGRNYGYTF. CDR3 sequence (DNA): TGTGCCCTGTCGGGCAGAAACTATGGCTACACCTTC.

V and J are TRBV4-1 and TRBJ2-5; 8 nucleotides line up with TRBD2. Germline V gene data show CDR1 as MGHRA and CDR2 as YSYEKL. This CDR3 region has 15 residues. V lost 4 bases, J lost 5 bases, and 9 bases stayed unmatched. The CDR3 loop reads CASSLYGGARETQYF. The CDR3 DNA is TGCGCCAGCAGCCTCTACGGGGGGGCCCGGGAGACCCAGTACTTC.

This clone appeared once. V is TRBV28 and J is TRBJ2-2; D may correspond to TRBD1 or TRBD2 (5 bases each). Trimming left V 4 bases short and J 6 bases short, with 15 bases between. This CDR3 is built from 15 residues. Germline loops: CDR1 MDHEN, CDR2 SYDVKM. The CDR3 sequence is CASSSLRRDAGELFF. CDR3 nucleotide sequence: TGTGCCAGCAGTTCGCTGAGAAGGGACGCCGGGGAGCTGTTTTTT.

This chain connects TRBV12-3 or TRBV12-4 to TRBJ2-2, with unresolved D. V dropped 5 bases and J dropped 1 base, with 5 bases sitting between them. The CDR3 covers 13 residues. The CDR3 spells CASSKRNTGELFF. The DNA of the CDR3 is TGTGCCAGCAGTAAAAGGAACACCGGGGAGCTGTTTTTT.